The clone carrying this T cell receptor (beta chain) was seen a handful of times. Assay: immunoSEQ multiplex PCR; the TCRdb copy retains only in-frame clones and omits some. The sample lists 190,000 or so clones, 85% to 90% occurring once. The ends lost 5 bases at V and 5 bases at J; junction bases unmatched: 1. Germline loops: CDR1 SGHTA, CDR2 FQGNSA. This CDR3 contains 13 residues. The data originate from a study of blood T cell repertoires in COVID-19. This TCR derives from a man aged 25 to 40 who had recovered from COVID-19. Sequencing input: PBMCs or T cells enriched from blood (not recorded which). The chain recombines TRBV7-2 with TRBJ1-4; TRBD1 agrees at 8 bases. The CDR3 region has the DNA TGTGCCAGCAGCCGACAGGGGAATGAAAAACTGTTTTTT. Encoded protein: CASSRQGNEKLFF.